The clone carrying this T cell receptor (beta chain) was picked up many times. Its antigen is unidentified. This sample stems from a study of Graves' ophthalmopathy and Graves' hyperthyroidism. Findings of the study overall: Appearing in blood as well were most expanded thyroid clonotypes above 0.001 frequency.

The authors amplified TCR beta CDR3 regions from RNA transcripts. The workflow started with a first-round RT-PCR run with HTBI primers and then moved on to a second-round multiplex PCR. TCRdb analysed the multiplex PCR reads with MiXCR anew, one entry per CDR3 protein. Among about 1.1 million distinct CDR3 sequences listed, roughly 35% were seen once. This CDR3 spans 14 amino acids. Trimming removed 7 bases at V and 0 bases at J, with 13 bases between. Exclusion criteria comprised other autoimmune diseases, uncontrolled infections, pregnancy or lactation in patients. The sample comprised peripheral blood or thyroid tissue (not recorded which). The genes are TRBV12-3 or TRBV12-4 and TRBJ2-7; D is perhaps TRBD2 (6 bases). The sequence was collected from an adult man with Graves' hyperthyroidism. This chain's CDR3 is CASTLGGSSYEQYF. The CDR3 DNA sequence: TGTGCCAGCACCCTGGGGGGTTCCTCCTACGAGCAGTACTTC.